The rows below give T cell receptor beta chains drawn from one sample of a study of T cells of healthy individuals. TCRdb redid the calling of the 5' RACE reads with MiXCR, one entry per CDR3 protein. The sample lists 60,000 to 70,000 distinct CDR3 sequences, 15% to 20% occurring once. These TCRs come from a human donor in good health. Both conserved end residues are part of each CDR3. The order of the fields is D gene, J gene, V gene, clone size, CDR3 DNA, CDR3 protein. A D gene is named only where the DNA matches it firmly. Only part of the rows carry a size: once, few, many, or a class if the clone is expanded.

>TRBD1|TRBJ1-1|TRBV7-3|-
TGTGCCAGCAGCAATACAGGGGGCAACACTGAAGCTTTCTTT
CASSNTGGNTEAFF
>-|TRBJ1-4|TRBV13|-
TGTGCCAGCGGGACGGCAAGAAATGAAAAACTGTTTTTT
CASGTARNEKLFF
>TRBD2|TRBJ2-7|TRBV7-2|few
TGTGCCAGCAGCTCCCGAGCGGGGGGTCCCTACGAGCAGTACTTC
CASSSRAGGPYEQYF
>-|TRBJ1-4|TRBV7-9|-
TGTGCCAGCAGCTCAGGCGGGGGCAGATCGGTGGAACTGTTTTTT
CASSSGGGRSVELFF
>-|TRBJ2-3|TRBV12-3/TRBV12-4|-
TGTGCCAGCAGCCAATTCGGGGACGCCGTTTTAGGCACAGATACGCAGTATTTT
CASSQFGDAVLGTDTQYF
>TRBD1|TRBJ2-4|TRBV6-6|few
TGTGCCAGCAGTTACCCCCCTGGGACAGGGGGCGCTGGGGCCAAAAACATTCAGTACTTC
CASSYPPGTGGAGAKNIQYF
>TRBD1|TRBJ2-1|TRBV3-1|-
TGTGCCAGCAGCCAAAACTATAGGGGGCGTTTAAGTGAGCAGTTCTTC
CASSQNYRGRLSEQFF
>TRBD1|TRBJ1-6|TRBV7-9|-
TGTGCCAGCAGCTTAGCGACAGGGGGGTACTCACCCCTCCACTTT
CASSLATGGYSPLHF
>-|TRBJ1-3|TRBV9|once
TGTGCCAGCAGCCCCCACTCTTGGGGCTCTGGAAACACCATATATTTT
CASSPHSWGSGNTIYF
>TRBD2|TRBJ2-1|TRBV12-5|-
TGTGCTAGTGGTTTGGGACTAGCGAAGTACAATGAGCAGTTCTTC
CASGLGLAKYNEQFF
>TRBD1|TRBJ1-1|TRBV29-1|-
TGCAGCGTCCGGGGACAGGGTGAAGCTTTCTTT
CSVRGQGEAFF
>-|TRBJ1-1|TRBV11-1|-
TGTGCCAGCAGTCGATACACGAACACTGAAGCTTTCTTT
CASSRYTNTEAFF
>-|TRBJ2-7|TRBV30|few
TGTGCCTGGAGTCAGGACTACGAGCAGTACTTC
CAWSQDYEQYF
>-|TRBJ2-5|TRBV29-1|many
TGCAGCGTTGAGGGGGGCGCCGGGCAAGAGACCCAGTACTTC
CSVEGGAGQETQYF
>TRBD1|TRBJ2-2|TRBV25-1|-
TGTGCCAGCCTGGGGACAGGGGGCACCGGGGAGCTGTTTTTT
CASLGTGGTGELFF
>-|TRBJ2-3|TRBV11-3|-
TGTGCCAGCAGCTTAATTGGGGGGCGCGAGGCAGATACGCAGTATTTT
CASSLIGGREADTQYF
>-|TRBJ2-3|TRBV6-6|many
TGTGCCAGCACCCCGATTGGCACAGATACGCAGTATTTT
CASTPIGTDTQYF
>-|TRBJ2-4|TRBV5-6|few
TGTGCCAGCAGCTTGGGGCATACTGAAAACATTCAGTACTTC
CASSLGHTENIQYF
>-|TRBJ2-2|TRBV12-3/TRBV12-4|many
TGTGCCAGCAGTTTGGGACAAGGAAGCACCGGGGAGCTGTTTTTT
CASSLGQGSTGELFF
>TRBD1|TRBJ2-5|TRBV4-1|-
TGCGCCAGCAGCCAAGATGTAAGGGGGCCGGAGGAGACCCAGTACTTC
CASSQDVRGPEETQYF
>-|TRBJ1-5|TRBV6-5|few
TGTGCCAGCACGGCAGGCCATGGGCAGCCCCAGCATTTT
CASTAGHGQPQHF
>-|TRBJ2-7|TRBV4-3|few
TGCGCCAGCAGCCACGAGCTCCTCTACTACGAGCAGTACTTC
CASSHELLYYEQYF
>TRBD2|TRBJ2-3|TRBV10-3|few
TGTGCCATCAGTGGTATAGCGGGGACAGATACGCAGTATTTT
CAISGIAGTDTQYF
>-|TRBJ1-2|TRBV6-6|few
TGTGCCAGCAGTTACCTCGAGGGCTACACCTTC
CASSYLEGYTF
>TRBD1|TRBJ2-7|TRBV4-2|many
TGTGCCAGCACCGGGACAGAGACCTACGAGCAGTACTTC
CASTGTETYEQYF
>-|TRBJ1-1|TRBV21-1|-
TGTGCCAGCAGCAAAGGACGTGCCGCTGAAGCTTTCTTT
CASSKGRAAEAFF
>-|TRBJ2-2|TRBV20-1|few
TGCAGTGCTAGATCGGAGGGAACCACTCCTCGTACCGGGGAGCTGTTTTTT
CSARSEGTTPRTGELFF
>TRBD2|TRBJ2-2|TRBV6-5|many
TGTGCCAGCAGTTGCCGCCTAGCGGGGGGGTTTAACACCGGGGAGCTGTTTTTT
CASSCRLAGGFNTGELFF
>-|TRBJ2-1|TRBV5-1|few
TGCGCCAGCAGCTTAGACAGGAGCTACAATGAGCAGTTCTTC
CASSLDRSYNEQFF
>TRBD2|TRBJ2-5|TRBV6-1|-
TGTGCCAGCAGTGAATGGGGAGGTAGCGGGGGGCCCACGGGCCAGTACTTC
CASSEWGGSGGPTGQYF
>-|TRBJ2-7|TRBV6-5|many
TGTGCCAGCAGTTTCACAGGGTTCTACTACGAGCAGTACTTC
CASSFTGFYYEQYF
>-|TRBJ1-5|TRBV5-6|-
TGTGCCAGCAGCGCCGGAACCCAGCCCCAGCATTTT
CASSAGTQPQHF
>-|TRBJ2-3|TRBV29-1|many
TGCAGCGTTGAAGATGGGAAGACAGATACGCAGTATTTT
CSVEDGKTDTQYF
>-|TRBJ2-2|TRBV6-2/TRBV6-3|-
TGTGCCAGCAACCGCCTCCAGGGACCGAACACCGGGGAGCTGTTTTTT
CASNRLQGPNTGELFF
>-|TRBJ2-7|TRBV25-1|few
TGTGCCAGCAGTAGTAACGAGCAGTACTTC
CASSSNEQYF
>-|TRBJ2-2|TRBV7-9|many
TGTGCCAGCAGCCCTAGGGGAGAGGCCGGGGAGCTGTTTTTT
CASSPRGEAGELFF
>-|TRBJ1-5|TRBV7-2|-
TGTGCCAGCAGCTTAGAAAGCACCAATAGCAATCAGCCCCAGCATTTT
CASSLESTNSNQPQHF
>-|TRBJ2-3|TRBV28|many
TGTGCCAGCAGTTTAGGGCTACTGTCGGGTACGCAGTATTTT
CASSLGLLSGTQYF
>-|TRBJ2-3|TRBV20-1|many
TGCAGTGCTAGTGCGGGCAGCACAGATACGCAGTATTTT
CSASAGSTDTQYF
>-|TRBJ2-7|TRBV29-1|many
TGCAGCGTTGCGGGCCAGCTTTACGAGCAGTACTTC
CSVAGQLYEQYF